This T cell receptor beta chain derives from a study of OX40 agonist ivuxolimab in advanced cancers. Study results and limitations: CD4+ and CD8+ blood T cells expanded clonally by week 6 at 0.1 to 3.0 mg/kg. Normalized T-cell clonal expansion was also low in some nonresponders.

Using immunoSEQ multiplex PCR, the repertoire was profiled, and TCRdb retains in-frame clones only, with some absent. The sample lists tens of thousands of clones, 81% occurring once. There are 12 residues in the CDR3. Germline CDR1 LNHDA, CDR2 SQIVND (reference sequence). V was shortened by 6 bases and J by 8 bases, with 13 bases between the two germline ends. Regarding this clone: Its antigen is still unknown.

The J gene is TRBJ1-2, the V gene TRBV19; no definite D call. The sequence derives from an adult with an advanced solid tumor such as melanoma, head and neck, liver or kidney cancer. The specimen was CD4+ or CD8+ T cells sorted from blood, collected in a trial of the OX40 agonist ivuxolimab. The CDR3 sequence is CASSTSRRGYTF. The CDR3 nucleotides are TGTGCCAGTAGCACAAGCCGTCGCGGCTACACCTTC.